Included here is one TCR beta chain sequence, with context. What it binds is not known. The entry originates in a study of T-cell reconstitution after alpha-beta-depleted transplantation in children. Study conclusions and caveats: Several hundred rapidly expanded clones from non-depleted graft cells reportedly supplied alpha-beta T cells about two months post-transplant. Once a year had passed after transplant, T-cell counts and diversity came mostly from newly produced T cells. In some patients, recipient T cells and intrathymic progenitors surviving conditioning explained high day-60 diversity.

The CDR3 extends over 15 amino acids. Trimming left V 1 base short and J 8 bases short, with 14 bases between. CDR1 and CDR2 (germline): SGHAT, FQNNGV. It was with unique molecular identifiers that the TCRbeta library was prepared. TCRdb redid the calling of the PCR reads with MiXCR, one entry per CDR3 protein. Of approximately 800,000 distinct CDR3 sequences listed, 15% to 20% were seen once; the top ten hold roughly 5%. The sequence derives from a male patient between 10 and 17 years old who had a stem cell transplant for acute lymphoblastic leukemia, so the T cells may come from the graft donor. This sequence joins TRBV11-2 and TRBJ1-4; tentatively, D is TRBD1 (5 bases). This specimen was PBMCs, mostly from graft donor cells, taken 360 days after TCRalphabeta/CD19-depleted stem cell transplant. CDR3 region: CASSLGGTINEKLFF. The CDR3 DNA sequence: TGTGCCAGCAGCTTAGGGGGGACGATAAACGAAAAACTGTTTTTT. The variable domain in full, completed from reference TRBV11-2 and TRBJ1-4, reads EAGVAQSPRYKIIEKRQSVAFWCNPISGHATLYWYQQILGQGPKLLIQFQNNGVVDDSQLPKDRFSAERLKGVDSTLKIQPAKLEDSAVYLCASSLGGTINEKLFFGSGTQLSVL.